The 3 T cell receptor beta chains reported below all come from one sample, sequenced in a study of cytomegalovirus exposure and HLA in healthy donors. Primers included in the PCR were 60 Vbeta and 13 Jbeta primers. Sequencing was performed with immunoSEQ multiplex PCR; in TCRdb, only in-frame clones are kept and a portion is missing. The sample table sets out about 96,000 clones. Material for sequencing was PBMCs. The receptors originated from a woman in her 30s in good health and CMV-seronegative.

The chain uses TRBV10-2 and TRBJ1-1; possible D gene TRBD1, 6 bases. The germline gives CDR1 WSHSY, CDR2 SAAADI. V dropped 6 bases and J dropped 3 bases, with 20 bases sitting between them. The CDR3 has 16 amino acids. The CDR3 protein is CASRGAGVGVDTEAFF. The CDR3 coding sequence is TGCGCCAGCAGGGGGGCAGGAGTTGGGGTGGACACTGAAGCTTTCTTT.

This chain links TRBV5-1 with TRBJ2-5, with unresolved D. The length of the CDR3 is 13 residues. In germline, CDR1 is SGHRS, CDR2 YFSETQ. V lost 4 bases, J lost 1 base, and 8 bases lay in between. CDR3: CASSPNSQETQYF. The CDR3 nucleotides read TGCGCCAGCAGCCCAAACTCCCAAGAGACCCAGTACTTC.

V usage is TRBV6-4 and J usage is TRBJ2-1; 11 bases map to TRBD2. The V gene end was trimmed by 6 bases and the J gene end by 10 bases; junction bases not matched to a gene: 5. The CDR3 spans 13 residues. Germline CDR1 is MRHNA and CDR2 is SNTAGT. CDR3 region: CASRGTSGGEQFF. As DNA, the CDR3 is TGTGCCAGCAGGGGGACTAGCGGAGGGGAGCAGTTCTTC.